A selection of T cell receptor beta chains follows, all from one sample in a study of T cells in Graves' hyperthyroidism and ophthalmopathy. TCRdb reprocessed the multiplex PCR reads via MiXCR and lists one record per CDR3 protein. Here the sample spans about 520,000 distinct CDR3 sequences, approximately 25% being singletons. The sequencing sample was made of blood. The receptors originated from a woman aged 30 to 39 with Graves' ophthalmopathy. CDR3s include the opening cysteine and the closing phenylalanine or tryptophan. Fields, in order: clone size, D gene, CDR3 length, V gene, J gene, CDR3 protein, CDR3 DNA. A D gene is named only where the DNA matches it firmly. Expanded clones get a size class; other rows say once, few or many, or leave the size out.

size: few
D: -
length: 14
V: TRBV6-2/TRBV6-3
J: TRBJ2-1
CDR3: CASEWSGSYNEQFF
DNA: TGTGCCAGCGAGTGGTCAGGCTCCTACAATGAGCAGTTCTTC

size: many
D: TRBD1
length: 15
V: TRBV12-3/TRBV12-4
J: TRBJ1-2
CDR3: CASSDNAQGADGYTF
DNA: TGTGCCAGCAGTGACAACGCACAGGGGGCTGACGGCTACACCTTC

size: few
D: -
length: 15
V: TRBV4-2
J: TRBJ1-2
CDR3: CASSQGGTSNYGYTF
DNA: TGTGCCAGCAGCCAAGGAGGAACTTCTAACTATGGCTACACCTTC

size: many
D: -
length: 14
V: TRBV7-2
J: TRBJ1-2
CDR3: CASSSRRANYGYTF
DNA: TGTGCCAGCAGCTCGAGGAGAGCTAACTATGGCTACACCTTC

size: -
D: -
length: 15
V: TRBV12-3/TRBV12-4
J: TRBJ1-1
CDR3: CASIPWQAVITEAFF
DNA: TGTGCCAGCATTCCTTGGCAGGCGGTGATCACTGAAGCTTTCTTT

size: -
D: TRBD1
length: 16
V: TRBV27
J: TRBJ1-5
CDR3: CASSFQGQGGNQPQHF
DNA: TGTGCCAGCAGTTTCCAAGGACAGGGGGGGAATCAGCCCCAGCATTTT

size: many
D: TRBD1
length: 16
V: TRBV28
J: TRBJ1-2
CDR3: CASTFVRDRIYYGYTF
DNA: TGTGCCAGCACGTTCGTCCGGGACAGGATATACTATGGCTACACCTTC

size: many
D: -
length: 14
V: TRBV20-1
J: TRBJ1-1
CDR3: CSARDGTRNTEAFF
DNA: TGCAGTGCTAGAGATGGGACACGGAACACTGAAGCTTTCTTT

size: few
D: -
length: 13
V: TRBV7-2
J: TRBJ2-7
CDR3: CASSLEIGYEQYF
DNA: TGTGCCAGCAGCTTAGAGATAGGCTACGAGCAGTACTTC

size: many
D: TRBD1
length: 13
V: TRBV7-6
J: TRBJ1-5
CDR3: CASSRDRSQPQHF
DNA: TGTGCCAGCAGTCGGGACAGAAGTCAGCCCCAGCATTTT

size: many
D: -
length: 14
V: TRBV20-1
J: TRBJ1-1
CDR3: CSARDRRGFSEAFF
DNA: TGCAGTGCTAGAGATCGACGGGGATTCTCTGAAGCTTTCTTT

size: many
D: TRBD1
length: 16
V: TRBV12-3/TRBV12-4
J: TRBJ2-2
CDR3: CASSLAGTVNTGELFF
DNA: TGTGCCAGCAGTTTAGCCGGGACAGTGAACACCGGGGAGCTGTTTTTT

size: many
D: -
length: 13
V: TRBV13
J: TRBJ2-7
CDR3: CASSLNPPGEQYF
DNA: TGTGCCAGCAGCTTAAATCCCCCCGGGGAGCAGTACTTC

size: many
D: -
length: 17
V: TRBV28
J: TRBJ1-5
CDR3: CASSFGYVGYGNQPQHF
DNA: TGTGCCAGCAGTTTCGGTTATGTGGGCTATGGCAATCAGCCCCAGCATTTT

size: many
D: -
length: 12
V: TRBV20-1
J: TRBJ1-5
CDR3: CSALRSNQPQHF
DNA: TGCAGTGCACTAAGGAGCAATCAGCCCCAGCATTTT

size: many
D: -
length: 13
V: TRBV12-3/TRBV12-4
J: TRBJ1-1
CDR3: CASSQTPNTEAFF
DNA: TGTGCCAGCAGCCAAACACCGAACACTGAAGCTTTCTTT

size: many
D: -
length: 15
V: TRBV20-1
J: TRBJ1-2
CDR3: CSARDNLGLTYGYTF
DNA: TGCAGTGCTAGAGATAACCTTGGCCTGACCTATGGCTACACCTTC

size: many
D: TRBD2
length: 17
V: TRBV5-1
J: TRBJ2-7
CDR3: CASSLAPSGGNSYEQYF
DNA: TGCGCCAGCAGCCTGGCCCCCAGCGGGGGGAACTCCTACGAGCAGTACTTC

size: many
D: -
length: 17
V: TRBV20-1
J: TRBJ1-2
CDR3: CSARDFERNSANYGYTF
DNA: TGCAGTGCTAGAGATTTCGAGAGGAATTCAGCTAACTATGGCTACACCTTC

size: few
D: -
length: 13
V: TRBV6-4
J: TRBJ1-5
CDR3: CASSDSWYQPQHF
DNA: TGTGCCAGCAGTGACTCATGGTATCAGCCCCAGCATTTT

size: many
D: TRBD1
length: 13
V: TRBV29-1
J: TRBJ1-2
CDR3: CSVVGQGLYGYTF
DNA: TGCAGCGTTGTTGGACAGGGACTCTATGGCTACACCTTC

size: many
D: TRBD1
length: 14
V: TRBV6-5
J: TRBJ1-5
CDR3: CASRAWTGNQPQHF
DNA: TGTGCCAGCAGGGCATGGACAGGGAATCAGCCCCAGCATTTT

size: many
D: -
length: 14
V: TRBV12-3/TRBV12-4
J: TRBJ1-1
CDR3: CASSVQEGDTEAFF
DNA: TGTGCCAGCAGTGTTCAGGAGGGGGACACTGAAGCTTTCTTT

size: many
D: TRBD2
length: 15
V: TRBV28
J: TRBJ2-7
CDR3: CATRDSGGAAYEQYF
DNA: TGTGCCACCAGGGATAGCGGGGGGGCCGCGTACGAGCAGTACTTC

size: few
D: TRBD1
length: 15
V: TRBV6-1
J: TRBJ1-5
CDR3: CASNPGTGGNQPQHF
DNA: TGTGCCAGCAACCCCGGAACAGGGGGGAATCAGCCCCAGCATTTT